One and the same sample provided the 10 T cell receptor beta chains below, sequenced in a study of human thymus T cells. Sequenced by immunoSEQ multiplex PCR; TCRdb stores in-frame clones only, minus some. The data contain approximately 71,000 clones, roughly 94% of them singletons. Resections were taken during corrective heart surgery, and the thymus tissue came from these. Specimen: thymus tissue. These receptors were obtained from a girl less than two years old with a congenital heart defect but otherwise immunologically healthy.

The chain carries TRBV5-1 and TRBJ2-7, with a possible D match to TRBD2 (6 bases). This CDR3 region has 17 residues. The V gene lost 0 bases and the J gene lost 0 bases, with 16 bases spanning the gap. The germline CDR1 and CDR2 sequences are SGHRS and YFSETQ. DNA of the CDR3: TGCGCCAGCAGCTTGGGGGACTCTAGCGCTTCCTCCTACGAGCAGTACTTC. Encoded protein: CASSLGDSSASSYEQYF. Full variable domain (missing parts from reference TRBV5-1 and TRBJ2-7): KAGVTQTPRYLIKTRGQQVTLSCSPISGHRSVSWYQQTPGQGLQFLFEYFSETQRNKGNFPGRFSGRQFSNSRSEMNVSTLELGDSALYLCASSLGDSSASSYEQYFGPGTRLTVT.

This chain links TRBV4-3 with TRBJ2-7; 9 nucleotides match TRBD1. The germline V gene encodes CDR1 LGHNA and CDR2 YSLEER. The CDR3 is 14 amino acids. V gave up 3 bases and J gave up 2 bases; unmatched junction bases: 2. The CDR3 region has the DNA TGCGCCAGCAGCCACCACAGGGGGCCCTACGAGCAGTACTTC. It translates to CASSHHRGPYEQYF.

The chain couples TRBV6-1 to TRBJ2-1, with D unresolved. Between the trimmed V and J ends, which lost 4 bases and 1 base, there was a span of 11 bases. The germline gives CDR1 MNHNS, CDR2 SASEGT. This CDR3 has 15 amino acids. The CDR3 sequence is CASSAQKVSYNEQFF. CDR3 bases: TGTGCCAGCAGTGCCCAAAAAGTGTCCTACAATGAGCAGTTCTTC.

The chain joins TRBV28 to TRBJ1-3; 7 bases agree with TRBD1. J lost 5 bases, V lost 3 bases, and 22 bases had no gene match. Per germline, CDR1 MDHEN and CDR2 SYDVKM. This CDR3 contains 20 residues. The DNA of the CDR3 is TGTGCCAGCAGTTTTTCTGACAGGGTGTTTCCCCCGGGAAAACGAAACACCATATATTTT. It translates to CASSFSDRVFPPGKRNTIYF.

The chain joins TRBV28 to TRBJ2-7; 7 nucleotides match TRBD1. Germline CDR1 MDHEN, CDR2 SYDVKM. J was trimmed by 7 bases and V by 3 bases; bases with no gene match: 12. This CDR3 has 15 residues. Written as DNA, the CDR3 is TGTGCCAGCAGTTTTTCGCCAGGGGGTCCTAGGGAGCAGTACTTC. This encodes CASSFSPGGPREQYF.

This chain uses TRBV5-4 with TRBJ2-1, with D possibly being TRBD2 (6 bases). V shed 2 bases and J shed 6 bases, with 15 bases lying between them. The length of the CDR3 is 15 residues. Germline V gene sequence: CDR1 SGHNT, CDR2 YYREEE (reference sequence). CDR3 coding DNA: TGTGCCAGCAGCTTTACAGCGGAGGAGGGCAATGAGCAGTTCTTC. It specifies CASSFTAEEGNEQFF. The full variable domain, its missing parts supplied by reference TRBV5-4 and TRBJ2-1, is ETGVTQSPTHLIKTRGQQVTLRCSSQSGHNTVSWYQQALGQGPQFIFQYYREEENGRGNFPPRFSGLQFPNYSSELNVNALELDDSALYLCASSFTAEEGNEQFFGPGTRLTVL.

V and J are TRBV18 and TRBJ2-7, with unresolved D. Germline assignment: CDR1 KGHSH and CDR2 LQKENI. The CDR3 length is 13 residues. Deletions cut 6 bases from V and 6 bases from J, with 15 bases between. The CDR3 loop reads CASSRTPSGEQYF. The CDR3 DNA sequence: TGTGCCAGCTCCCGAACCCCCTCCGGCGAGCAGTACTTC.

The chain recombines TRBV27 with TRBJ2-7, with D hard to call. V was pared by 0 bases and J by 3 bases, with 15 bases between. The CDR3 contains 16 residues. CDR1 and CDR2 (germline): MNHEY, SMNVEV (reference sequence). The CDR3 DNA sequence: TGTGCCAGCAGTTTATCGGTGTCCGGCCGACTCTACGAGCAGTACTTC. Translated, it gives CASSLSVSGRLYEQYF.

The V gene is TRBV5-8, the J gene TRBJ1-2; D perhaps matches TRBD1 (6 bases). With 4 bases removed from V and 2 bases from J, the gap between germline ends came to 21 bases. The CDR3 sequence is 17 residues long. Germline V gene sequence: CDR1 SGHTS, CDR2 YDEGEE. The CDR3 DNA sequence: TGTGCCAGCAGCCTAAATCCCCGTGACAGGCCCAACTATGGCTACACCTTC. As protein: CASSLNPRDRPNYGYTF. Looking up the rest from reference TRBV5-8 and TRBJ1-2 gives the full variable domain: EAGVTQSPTHLIKTRGQQATLRCSPISGHTSVYWYQQALGLGLQFLLWYDEGEERNRGNFPPRFSGRQFPNYSSELNVNALELEDSALYLCASSLNPRDRPNYGYTFGSGTRLTVV.

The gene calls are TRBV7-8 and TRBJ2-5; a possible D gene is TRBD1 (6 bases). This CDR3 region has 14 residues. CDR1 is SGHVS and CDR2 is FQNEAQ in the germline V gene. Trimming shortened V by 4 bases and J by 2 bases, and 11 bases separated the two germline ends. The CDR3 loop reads CASSSGDNQETQYF. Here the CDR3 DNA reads TGTGCCAGCAGCTCTGGGGACAATCAAGAGACCCAGTACTTC.